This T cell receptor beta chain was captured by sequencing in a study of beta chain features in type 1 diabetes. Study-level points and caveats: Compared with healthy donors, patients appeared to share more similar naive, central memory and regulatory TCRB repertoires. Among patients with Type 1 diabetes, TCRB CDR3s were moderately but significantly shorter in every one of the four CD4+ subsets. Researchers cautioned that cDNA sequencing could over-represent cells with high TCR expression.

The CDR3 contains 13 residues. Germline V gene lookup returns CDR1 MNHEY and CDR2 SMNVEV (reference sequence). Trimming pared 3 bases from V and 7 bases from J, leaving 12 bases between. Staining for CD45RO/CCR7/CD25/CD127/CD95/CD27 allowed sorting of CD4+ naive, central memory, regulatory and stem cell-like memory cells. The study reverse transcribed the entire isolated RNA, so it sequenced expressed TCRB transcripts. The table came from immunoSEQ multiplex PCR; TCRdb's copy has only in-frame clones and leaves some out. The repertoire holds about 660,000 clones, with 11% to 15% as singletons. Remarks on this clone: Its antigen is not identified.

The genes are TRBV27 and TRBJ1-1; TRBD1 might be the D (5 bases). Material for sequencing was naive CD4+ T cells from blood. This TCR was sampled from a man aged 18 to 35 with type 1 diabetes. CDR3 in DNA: TGTGCCAGCAGTTTGTGGGGGTATGGTGAAGCTTTCTTT. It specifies CASSLWGYGEAFF.